Listed below are T cell receptor beta chains from one sample, sequenced in a study of blood T cell repertoires in COVID-19. Using immunoSEQ multiplex PCR, the repertoire was profiled, and TCRdb retains in-frame clones only, with some absent. Among over 150,000 clones listed, around nine tenths were seen once. Sequencing was carried out using peripheral blood. All receptors derive from a man aged 45-60 years with COVID-19, enrolled during active disease. CDR3s include the opening cysteine and the closing phenylalanine or tryptophan. The D gene is left open where the match is weak. Size is omitted from some rows. Given values are once, few, many or a class for expanded clones.

.	TRBV7-2	.	16	TRBJ1-5	TGTGCCAGCAGCTTAGCCTCGACAGGTATTCATCAGCCCCAGCATTTT	CASSLASTGIHQPQHF
.	TRBV10-3	.	12	TRBJ1-1	TGTGCCATCAGTGAAAGAGAGACTGAAGCTTTCTTT	CAISERETEAFF
few	TRBV6-6	TRBD2	17	TRBJ2-2	TGTGCCAGCAGTCTCCCTACTAGCGGGAGGGGGGCCGGGGAGCTGTTTTTT	CASSLPTSGRGAGELFF
.	TRBV4-3	.	15	TRBJ2-7	TGCGCCAGCCAGGCCAGGGCAGGGGTCTCCTACGAGCAGTACTTC	CASQARAGVSYEQYF
.	TRBV19	.	14	TRBJ2-3	TGTGCCACCAAAGTGGCCCTTAGCACAGATACGCAGTATTTT	CATKVALSTDTQYF
.	TRBV29-1	TRBD1	12	TRBJ1-2	TGCAGCGTCCGGGACAGGGGCTATGGCTACACCTTC	CSVRDRGYGYTF
.	TRBV11-2	.	16	TRBJ2-3	TGTGCCAGCACCCTGGGGGCCAGATCCACCACAGATACGCAGTATTTT	CASTLGARSTTDTQYF
.	TRBV7-3	TRBD1	18	TRBJ1-4	TGTGCCAGCAGCTCCGCTTCTTTAGGGACAGGGGGTTATGAAAAACTGTTTTTT	CASSSASLGTGGYEKLFF
.	TRBV27	.	14	TRBJ2-7	TGTGCCAGCAGGCTAGACAGTTACCCCTACGAGCAGTACTTC	CASRLDSYPYEQYF
.	TRBV3-1/TRBV3-2	.	16	TRBJ2-2	TGTGCCAGCAGCCAAGCCCCAGGGGTGGGAACCGGGGAGCTGTTTTTT	CASSQAPGVGTGELFF
.	TRBV4-2	TRBD1	16	TRBJ1-5	TGTGCCAGCAGCCAAACCGGACAGGGAGATAATCAGCCCCAGCATTTT	CASSQTGQGDNQPQHF
.	TRBV19	TRBD1	16	TRBJ1-5	TGTGCCAGTAGTATAGGACAGGGGGCGAACAATCAGCCCCAGCATTTT	CASSIGQGANNQPQHF
many	TRBV5-5	.	15	TRBJ2-2	TGTGCCAGCAGCTTTCAAGCGGGCGAAACCGGGGAGCTGTTTTTT	CASSFQAGETGELFF
.	TRBV18	.	16	TRBJ2-3	TGTGCCAGCTCACCACCGATGCAGGGGTACACAGATACGCAGTATTTT	CASSPPMQGYTDTQYF
once	TRBV7-9	TRBD1	13	TRBJ2-5	TGTGCCAGCAGCCCCAGGGGGCCGGAGACCCAGTACTTC	CASSPRGPETQYF